This T cell receptor (beta chain) was retrieved from a study of neurological immune-mediated disorders. Using its own MiXCR run on the 5' RACE reads, TCRdb lists one record per CDR3 protein. The repertoire holds fewer than 45,000 distinct CDR3 sequences, with roughly 2.5% as singletons. Germline CDR1 is MNHEY and CDR2 is SVGAGI. Trimming cost V 5 bases and J 6 bases, with 7 bases left between them. This CDR3 contains 11 residues. Ten or more counts support this clonotype. Its specificity is not known. Overall study findings and caveats: Repertoires from 18 of 34 multiple sclerosis patients grouped phylogenetically into a related-CDR3 cluster, suggesting a possible signature.

The sequence was collected from a man younger than 40 with multiple sclerosis. The source material was PBMCs. V and J are TRBV6-5 and TRBJ1-1; maybe TRBD1 (5 bases). Here the CDR3 reads CASSQGAEAFF. The CDR3 nucleotides read TGTGCCAGCAGTCAAGGGGCTGAAGCTTTCTTT.